These 31 T cell receptor beta chains originate from one sample sequenced in a study of siplizumab effects on memory and regulatory T cells. Here immunoSEQ multiplex PCR was the method, and the copy in TCRdb shows in-frame clones only, minus some. This table holds some 120,000 clones, roughly 95% found once. The sequenced sample consisted of non-Treg CD4+ T cells sorted from blood. The receptors come from a human donor in good health.

V usage is TRBV27 and J usage is TRBJ2-5; D call uncertain. Germline V gives CDR1 MNHEY, CDR2 SMNVEV (reference sequence). Trimming removed 4 bases from V and 4 bases from J, with 16 bases in between. The CDR3 spans 15 residues. CDR3 sequence reads: CASSSRLIIGETQYF. The DNA of the CDR3 is TGTGCCAGCAGTTCCCGACTTATCATCGGAGAGACCCAGTACTTC.

The chain uses TRBV27 and TRBJ2-7, with D perhaps TRBD2 (5 bases). The germline V gene has CDR1 MNHEY and CDR2 SMNVEV (reference sequence). V was shortened by 4 bases and J by 0 bases, with 10 bases between the two germline ends. The CDR3 spans 14 residues. CDR3: CASSYSSHSYEQYF. The CDR3 DNA reads as TGTGCCAGCAGTTATTCTAGCCACTCCTACGAGCAGTACTTC.

This clone has only a few counts. This chain connects TRBV27 to TRBJ1-2; perhaps TRBD1 as D (5 bases). Germline V gene lookup returns CDR1 MNHEY and CDR2 SMNVEV (reference sequence). Trimming took off 4 bases at V and 6 bases at J, with 24 bases between the two ends. The CDR3 extends over 17 amino acids. The CDR3 reads CASSSTRWGGLGDGYTF. Written as DNA, the CDR3 is TGTGCCAGCAGTTCCACACGGTGGGGGGGATTAGGGGATGGCTACACCTTC.

The count of this clone is one. The chain employs TRBV5-1 and TRBJ1-1; 7 bases fit TRBD1. Trimming removed 3 bases from V and 4 bases from J; junction bases left unmatched: 9. CDR1 SGHRS and CDR2 YFSETQ come from the germline V gene. The CDR3 length is 15 residues. The CDR3 spells CASSSTGEVSTEAFF. The CDR3 coding sequence is TGCGCCAGCAGCTCTACAGGGGAGGTGAGCACTGAAGCTTTCTTT.

The J gene is TRBJ2-3, the V gene TRBV29-1; tentative D call: TRBD2 (7 bases). V dropped 3 bases and J dropped 5 bases, with 15 bases sitting between them. The CDR3 runs to 14 residues. Germline V gene data show CDR1 as SQVTM and CDR2 as ANQGSEA. CDR3 loop: CSVDGGGLGDTQYF. The DNA for the CDR3 is TGCAGCGTTGATGGGGGGGGCCTTGGAGATACGCAGTATTTT.

J is TRBJ2-5 and V is TRBV10-3; D remains unclear. This CDR3 has 12 amino acids. Germline CDR1 and CDR2: ENHRY and SYGVKD. V shed 6 bases and J shed 5 bases, with 10 bases lying between them. CDR3 DNA: TGTGCCATCAGCGATGGGTGGGAGACCCAGTACTTC. Translated, it gives CAISDGWETQYF.

DNA of the CDR3: TGTGCCAGCAGCCAAACGGCGGGGGGTCGGGGCTACACCTTC. It translates to CASSQTAGGRGYTF. The chain links TRBV7-8 to TRBJ1-2; the D gene is possibly TRBD1 (5 bases). V lost 5 bases to trimming and J lost 8 bases, with 18 bases between them. The CDR3 has 14 amino acids. Germline lookup yields CDR1 SGHVS and CDR2 FQNEAQ.

The V call is TRBV19, the J call TRBJ1-1; maybe TRBD1 (5 bases). Germline loops: CDR1 LNHDA, CDR2 SQIVND (reference sequence). CDR3 length equals 12 residues. With 9 bases removed from V and 2 bases from J, the gap between germline ends came to 10 bases. The CDR3 region has the DNA TGTGCCAGACAGGAGGTTAACACTGAAGCTTTCTTT. Its translation is CARQEVNTEAFF.

The V call is TRBV2, the J call TRBJ1-5, with 9 bases that match TRBD1. This CDR3 region has 15 residues. V was clipped by 3 bases and J by 4 bases; unmatched bases: 4. Per germline, CDR1 SNHLY and CDR2 FYNNEI. The CDR3 sequence is CASSDRQGGNQPQHF. The CDR3 DNA is TGTGCCAGCAGTGACCGACAGGGGGGGAATCAGCCCCAGCATTTT. Using reference TRBV2 and TRBJ1-5 for the parts outside the CDR3, the full variable domain is EPEVTQTPSHQVTQMGQEVILRCVPISNHLYFYWYRQILGQKVEFLVSFYNNEISEKSEIFDDQFSVERPDGSNFTLKIRSTKLEDSAMYFCASSDRQGGNQPQHFGDGTRLSIL.

The chain joins TRBV19 to TRBJ2-5; TRBD2 matches at 10 bases. This CDR3 is built from 18 residues. V lost 3 bases and J lost 5; bases outside the gene matches: 15. The germline V gene encodes CDR1 LNHDA and CDR2 SQIVND (reference sequence). Here the CDR3 DNA reads TGTGCCAGTAGTATTGTCCCTGGCAGCGGGGGGGCGAGGGAGACCCAGTACTTC. Translated: CASSIVPGSGGARETQYF. Using reference TRBV19 and TRBJ2-5 for the parts outside the CDR3, the full variable domain is DGGITQSPKYLFRKEGQNVTLSCEQNLNHDAMYWYRQDPGQGLRLIYYSQIVNDFQKGDIAEGYSVSREKKESFPLTVTSAQKNPTAFYLCASSIVPGSGGARETQYFGPGTRLLVL.

The chain links TRBV25-1 to TRBJ2-7; possibly TRBD2 for D (6 bases). V shed 6 bases and J shed 3 bases, with 9 bases lying between them. The CDR3 sequence is 12 residues long. Germline CDR1 reads MGHDK; CDR2 reads SYGVNS. The CDR3 DNA reads as TGTGCCAGCAGACAGGAGGGCTACGAGCAGTACTTC. Encoded protein: CASRQEGYEQYF.

This sequence joins TRBV2 and TRBJ1-3; D gene uncertain. CDR3 length equals 12 residues. The V and J ends lost 6 bases and 0 bases respectively, with 3 bases between them. Germline V gene lookup returns CDR1 SNHLY and CDR2 FYNNEI. The CDR3 sequence: CASRSSGNTIYF. In nucleotides, the CDR3 is TGTGCCAGCAGGAGCTCTGGAAACACCATATATTTT.

The CDR3 reads CASTGYRGRLGEQFF. The CDR3 DNA is TGTGCCAGCACCGGCTATCGTGGCAGGTTGGGTGAGCAGTTCTTC. The genes are TRBV27 and TRBJ2-1, with D uncertain. Germline V gene sequence: CDR1 MNHEY, CDR2 SMNVEV (reference sequence). The V gene lost 7 bases and the J gene lost 9 bases, with 22 bases spanning the gap. There are 15 residues in the CDR3.

Concerning this clone: The sample holds other DNA sequences that translate to the same CDR3. The V gene is TRBV7-3, the J gene TRBJ1-6; 9 bases map to TRBD1. The V gene end was trimmed by 0 bases and the J gene end by 6 bases; junction bases not matched to a gene: 0. The CDR3 spans 15 residues. Germline CDR1 and CDR2: SGHTA and FQGTGA. CDR3 sequence (DNA): TGTGCCAGCAGCTTAACGGGACAGGGTAATTCACCCCTCCACTTT. It codes for CASSLTGQGNSPLHF.

The V and J genes are TRBV27 and TRBJ2-7; maybe TRBD2 (6 bases). Germline CDR1 MNHEY, CDR2 SMNVEV (reference sequence). CDR3 size: 15 residues. The V and J ends lost 2 bases and 4 bases respectively, with 15 bases between them. The CDR3 sequence is CASSLVAGQGYEQYF. The DNA of the CDR3 is TGTGCCAGCAGTTTAGTGGCGGGGCAGGGTTACGAGCAGTACTTC.

The rearrangement uses TRBV5-1 and TRBJ2-5; 10 nucleotides align to TRBD2. The CDR3 contains 14 residues. The V gene's germline CDR1 is SGHRS and CDR2 YFSETQ. Unmatched junction bases numbered 8, after V lost 5 bases and J lost 7 bases. The CDR3 region has the DNA TGCGCCAGCAGGCTAGCGGGGGCCCAGGGGACCCAGTACTTC. This codes for CASRLAGAQGTQYF.

The chain carries TRBV4-1 and TRBJ2-5; 8 bases are shared with TRBD2. V trimming: 2 bases; J trimming: 5 bases; junction bases outside the gene matches: 7. The CDR3 has 15 amino acids. Germline assignment: CDR1 MGHRA and CDR2 YSYEKL. The CDR3 DNA reads as TGCGCCAGCAGCCAATTAGGCGGGGGGACGGAGACCCAGTACTTC. It yields the protein CASSQLGGGTETQYF.

V usage is TRBV5-1 and J usage is TRBJ2-6; 8 bases fit TRBD2. The CDR3 totals 17 residues. CDR1 and CDR2 (germline): SGHRS, YFSETQ. The ends lost 0 bases at V and 0 bases at J; junction bases unmatched: 2. The CDR3 DNA is TGCGCCAGCAGCTTGGTTGGGACTAGCTCTGGGGCCAACGTCCTGACTTTC. The encoded protein is CASSLVGTSSGANVLTF.

V gene TRBV6-5 combines with J gene TRBJ2-7, with 10 bases fitting TRBD1. Germline-derived CDR1 and CDR2 are MNHEY and SVGAGI. CDR3 size: 15 residues. Trimming at V came to 4 bases and at J to 2 bases, leaving 5 bases not matched to a gene. The CDR3: CASSSHDRGPYEQYF. The CDR3 region has the DNA TGTGCCAGCAGTTCCCACGACAGGGGGCCCTACGAGCAGTACTTC.

In its sample, this clone was seen once. V and J are TRBV28 and TRBJ1-5; 7 bases line up with TRBD1. Germline CDR1 and CDR2: MDHEN and SYDVKM. V gave up 4 bases and J gave up 2 bases; unmatched junction bases: 5. The CDR3 spans 15 residues. The CDR3 loop reads CASSSPGQGNQPQHF. CDR3 in DNA: TGTGCCAGCAGTTCCCCCGGACAGGGCAATCAGCCCCAGCATTTT.

This clone was detected only once. The chain joins TRBV6-6 to TRBJ2-7; no clear D. The V end lost 8 bases, the J end lost 1 base, and 15 bases lay between the germline ends. CDR1 and CDR2 from the germline V gene are MNHNY and SVGAGI (reference sequence). This CDR3 has 14 amino acids. The CDR3 here is CASLDRSGSYEQYF. The CDR3 DNA reads TGTGCCAGCCTCGACCGGTCAGGATCCTACGAGCAGTACTTC.

The chain is built from TRBV6-6 and TRBJ1-3; 7 positions agree with TRBD1. CDR3 length: 14 amino acids. V dropped 2 bases and J dropped 2; count of bases not matched to a gene: 0. Germline loops: CDR1 MNHNY, CDR2 SVGAGI (reference sequence). The CDR3: CASSYDRAGNTIYF. The CDR3 coding sequence is TGTGCCAGCAGTTACGACAGGGCTGGAAACACCATATATTTT.

V is TRBV11-3 and J is TRBJ2-5, with TRBD2 identical over 12 bases. Germline CDR1 and CDR2: SGHNT and YENEEA. With 5 bases clipped from V and 5 bases from J, the junction kept 9 bases outside the gene matches. The CDR3 consists of 16 residues. CDR3 sequence (DNA): TGTGCCAGCAGCAACACTAGCGGGGGGAACTGGGAGACCCAGTACTTC. It yields the protein CASSNTSGGNWETQYF.

Note on this clone: Mismatch with germline at one junction end may stem from a read error. The chain couples TRBV7-9 to TRBJ1-1, with TRBD1 as a possible D gene (5 bases). Germline loops: CDR1 SEHNR, CDR2 FQNEAQ (reference sequence). CDR3 length equals 13 residues. CDR3 amino acids: CASSLATMGTAGF. In DNA form, the CDR3 reads TGTGCCAGCAGCTTAGCGACGATGGGGACGGCCGGCTTT.

The V call is TRBV5-4, the J call TRBJ2-5, with 9 bases fitting TRBD1. J lost 2 bases, V lost 0 bases, and 8 bases had no gene match. The CDR3 runs to 17 residues. Germline V gene sequence: CDR1 SGHNT, CDR2 YYREEE (reference sequence). The CDR3 protein is CASSLVPPGQGQETQYF. CDR3 coding DNA: TGTGCCAGCAGCTTGGTCCCCCCGGGACAGGGACAAGAGACCCAGTACTTC.

The rearrangement uses TRBV19 and TRBJ1-2, with a possible D match to TRBD1 (6 bases). This CDR3 is built from 12 residues. Trimming removed 5 bases from V and 12 bases from J, with 16 bases in between. Germline values: CDR1 LNHDA, CDR2 SQIVND (reference sequence). The CDR3 DNA follows: TGTGCCAGTAGTTCTGTTGGACAGCGGAACACCTTC. Translating gives CASSSVGQRNTF. The entire variable domain, with the rest obtained from reference TRBV19 and TRBJ1-2, is as follows: DGGITQSPKYLFRKEGQNVTLSCEQNLNHDAMYWYRQDPGQGLRLIYYSQIVNDFQKGDIAEGYSVSREKKESFPLTVTSAQKNPTAFYLCASSSVGQRNTFGSGTRLTVV.

CDR3 nucleotides: TGTGCCAGCAGCTTTCGGACAGGGGGCGAAAACACCATATATTTT. This sequence encodes CASSFRTGGENTIYF. The gene calls are TRBV7-2 and TRBJ1-3, with 11 bases lining up with TRBD1. The germline V gene has CDR1 SGHTA and CDR2 FQGNSA. This CDR3 is built from 15 residues. V lost 3 bases, J lost 6 bases, and 4 bases stayed unmatched.

This chain links TRBV6-5 with TRBJ1-1, with TRBD1 as a possible D gene (6 bases). Germline V gene sequence: CDR1 MNHEY, CDR2 SVGAGI. The CDR3 extends over 14 amino acids. V was shortened by 4 bases and J by 2 bases, with 11 bases between the two germline ends. In DNA form, the CDR3 reads TGTGCCAGCAGTTTGAGGGGGGCTAACACTGAAGCTTTCTTT. Residues: CASSLRGANTEAFF.

The V gene is TRBV28, the J gene TRBJ2-1; 8 bases agree with TRBD1. Per germline, CDR1 MDHEN and CDR2 SYDVKM. The junction had 5 bases not matched to a gene; V was cut back by 6 bases and J by 4 bases. CDR3 size: 14 residues. The CDR3 is CASSAGTGYNEQFF. Here the CDR3 DNA reads TGTGCCAGCAGCGCCGGGACAGGTTACAATGAGCAGTTCTTC. Filled out from reference TRBV28 and TRBJ2-1, the complete variable domain reads DVKVTQSSRYLVKRTGEKVFLECVQDMDHENMFWYRQDPGLGLRLIYFSYDVKMKEKGDIPEGYSVSREKKERFSLILESASTNQTSMYLCASSAGTGYNEQFFGPGTRLTVL.

The V call is TRBV5-1, the J call TRBJ2-2; no clear D gene. V was shortened by 0 bases and J by 4 bases, with 13 bases between the two germline ends. The germline V gene has CDR1 SGHRS and CDR2 YFSETQ. This CDR3 spans 16 amino acids. The DNA of the CDR3 is TGCGCCAGCAGCTTGGGGGCAGCCGCCGTCACCGGGGAGCTGTTTTTT. It is translated as CASSLGAAAVTGELFF.

The rearrangement uses TRBV7-7 and TRBJ2-3, with TRBD2 identical over 10 bases. CDR1 is SSHAT, CDR2 FNYEAQ, per germline (reference sequence). The V segment lost 4 bases and the J segment 5 bases; nucleotides outside the gene matches: 6. The CDR3 is 15 amino acids. CDR3 in DNA: TGTGCCAGCAGCTCAAGCGGGGGGGCCGTAGATACGCAGTATTTT. Encoded protein: CASSSSGGAVDTQYF.